These 8 T cell receptor beta chains share one sample of origin, sequenced in a study of blood T cell repertoires in COVID-19. Sequenced by immunoSEQ multiplex PCR; TCRdb stores in-frame clones only, minus some. The sample has nearly 300,000 clones; around 88% are singletons. The source material was peripheral blood. The receptors come from a woman aged 30 to 39 who had recovered from COVID-19.

The gene calls are TRBV5-1 and TRBJ2-1, with 10 bases lining up with TRBD1. Trimming removed 4 bases from V and 8 bases from J; junction bases left unmatched: 9. CDR1 is SGHRS, CDR2 YFSETQ, per germline. The CDR3 has 15 amino acids. CDR3 nucleotide sequence: TGCGCCAGCAGCAGAGGACAGGGGGTCGGGTATGAGCAGTTCTTC. It translates to CASSRGQGVGYEQFF.

The V gene is TRBV6-6, the J gene TRBJ1-1; 10 bases line up with TRBD1. Germline V lookup: CDR1 MNHNY, CDR2 SVGAGI (reference sequence). Trimming removed 4 bases from V and 4 bases from J; junction bases left unmatched: 6. This CDR3 spans 15 amino acids. CDR3 nucleotides: TGTGCCAGCAGTTGGTGGACAGGGGGAGGCACTGAAGCTTTCTTT. This gives the protein CASSWWTGGGTEAFF.

This chain joins TRBV18 and TRBJ2-3; TRBD2 aligns across 7 bases. The CDR3 extends over 14 amino acids. V was pared by 3 bases and J by 4 bases, with 4 bases of the junction left unmatched. From germline, CDR1 is KGHSH and CDR2 LQKENI. CDR3 residues: CASSPRGGADTQYF. CDR3 in DNA: TGTGCCAGCTCACCCCGCGGGGGAGCAGATACGCAGTATTTT.

This chain joins TRBV11-2 and TRBJ2-2; D is uncertain. Germline V gene data show CDR1 as SGHAT and CDR2 as FQNNGV. The CDR3 spans 13 residues. V lost 3 bases and J 7 bases, leaving 9 bases between the germline ends. DNA of the CDR3: TGTGCCAGCAGCTTTTTGCCGGGCGGGGAGCTGTTTTTT. Protein product: CASSFLPGGELFF.

The chain has TRBV2 and TRBJ2-6, with 7 nucleotides matching TRBD1. The CDR3 has 16 residues. Germline values: CDR1 SNHLY, CDR2 FYNNEI. V lost 7 bases and J lost 2; bases outside the gene matches: 8. Here the CDR3 DNA reads TGTGCCAGCAAACAAGACAGGGTGGCTGGGGCCAACGTCCTGACTTTC. This encodes CASKQDRVAGANVLTF.

V gene TRBV18 combines with J gene TRBJ2-1; 7 bases match TRBD1. Germline CDR1 is KGHSH and CDR2 is LQKENI. V was clipped by 6 bases and J by 3 bases; unmatched bases: 11. The CDR3 spans 16 residues. CDR3 coding DNA: TGTGCCAGCTCTTGGTTAGGGGGCGGCCACTACAATGAGCAGTTCTTC. Its translation: CASSWLGGGHYNEQFF.

V gene TRBV5-6 combines with J gene TRBJ1-5; D remains unclear. V shed 2 bases and J shed 2 bases, with 8 bases lying between them. The CDR3 runs 14 residues. Germline V gene lookup returns CDR1 SGHDT and CDR2 YYEEEE. In DNA form, the CDR3 reads TGTGCCAGCAGCTTAAGCGGGGGCAATCAGCCCCAGCATTTT. This sequence encodes CASSLSGGNQPQHF.

The chain is built from TRBV5-1 and TRBJ1-6, with no clear D. With 4 bases removed from V and 4 bases from J, the gap between germline ends came to 12 bases. The CDR3 length is 15 residues. The V gene's germline CDR1 is SGHRS and CDR2 YFSETQ. CDR3 coding DNA: TGCGCCAGCAGCACGGGGTACGGTTATAATTCACCCCTCCACTTT. Translation: CASSTGYGYNSPLHF.